One sample yielded the 3 T cell receptor beta chains listed below, sequenced in a study of blood T cell repertoires in COVID-19. Libraries were prepared by immunoSEQ multiplex PCR; TCRdb keeps only in-frame clonotypes and omits some of them. The table has roughly 100,000 clones, around 90% seen once. The source material was peripheral blood. These TCRs come from an elderly woman in a cohort sampled during active COVID-19.

DNA of the CDR3: TGTGCCAGCAGCCCTTCTAGGGGACTTGATCAGCCCCAGCATTTT. Translated: CASSPSRGLDQPQHF. The V gene is TRBV7-2, the J gene TRBJ1-5; D might be TRBD1 (5 bases). The CDR3 consists of 15 residues. Germline V CDR1 and CDR2: SGHTA, FQGNSA. V was cut by 5 bases and J by 5 bases, with 16 bases left in between.

This clone was detected once. V gene TRBV19 combines with J gene TRBJ2-1; 7 nucleotides match TRBD1. V shed 3 bases, J shed 9 bases, and the junction held 11 bases outside the gene matches. The CDR3 is 15 amino acids. The germline gives CDR1 LNHDA, CDR2 SQIVND (reference sequence). For the CDR3, the DNA is TGTGCCAGTAGTATTGGGGACAGACCATACGGTGAGCAGTTCTTC. Amino acids: CASSIGDRPYGEQFF. Full variable domain (remainder filled in from reference TRBV19 and TRBJ2-1): DGGITQSPKYLFRKEGQNVTLSCEQNLNHDAMYWYRQDPGQGLRLIYYSQIVNDFQKGDIAEGYSVSREKKESFPLTVTSAQKNPTAFYLCASSIGDRPYGEQFFGPGTRLTVL.

The chain has TRBV19 and TRBJ2-1; 12 positions agree with TRBD2. The CDR3 runs 18 residues. Trimming at V came to 4 bases and at J to 10 bases, leaving 17 bases not matched to a gene. Per germline, CDR1 LNHDA and CDR2 SQIVND (reference sequence). CDR3 residues: CASSTRFSSGRALEEQFF. Written as DNA, the CDR3 is TGTGCCAGTAGTACCCGCTTTTCTAGCGGGAGGGCCTTAGAGGAGCAGTTCTTC.